The T cell receptor beta chain under discussion was sequenced for a study of blood T cell repertoires in COVID-19. The wider study: Sites in the United States, Italy and Spain provided acute and convalescent COVID-19 samples.

Trimming removed 0 bases from V and 8 bases from J, with 14 bases in between. There are 15 residues in the CDR3. Germline V CDR1 and CDR2: MGHRA, YSYEKL. As processed by the authors: Reference gene primer amplification yielded estimated nucleated cell counts. The repertoire was sequenced with immunoSEQ multiplex PCR; TCRdb's copy has only in-frame clones and lacks some. The DNA was the basis for D and trimming; V, J and clone size are from that table. The sample shows around 250,000 clones, about 89% of them seen only once. Sequenced sample: peripheral blood. The origin of this receptor is a man aged 35 to 55 with active or convalescent COVID-19. J is TRBJ1-3 and V is TRBV4-1; D gene ambiguous. CDR3 loop: CASSQDGGVGDTIYF. The CDR3, as DNA: TGCGCCAGCAGCCAAGATGGCGGGGTTGGGGACACCATATATTTT.